What follows are 28 T cell receptor beta chains derived from one specimen sequenced in a study of OX40 agonist ivuxolimab in advanced cancers. The assay was immunoSEQ multiplex PCR, and TCRdb's table has in-frame clones only and misses some. The data hold 57,000 or so clones, with around nine tenths observed a single time. Sequenced material: CD4+ or CD8+ T cells sorted from blood, taken in a trial of the OX40 agonist ivuxolimab. These receptors were taken from an adult with an advanced solid tumor such as melanoma, head and neck, liver or kidney cancer.

The V gene is TRBV5-6, the J gene TRBJ2-7, with 7 nucleotides matching TRBD2. CDR1 is SGHDT, CDR2 YYEEEE, per germline. This CDR3 has 12 amino acids. V shed 5 bases and J 4 bases; nucleotides not matched to a gene: 3. DNA for the CDR3: TGTGCCAGCAGTCAACTAGCGTACGAGCAGTACTTC. Its translation is CASSQLAYEQYF. Looking up the rest from reference TRBV5-6 and TRBJ2-7 gives the full variable domain: DAGVTQSPTHLIKTRGQQVTLRCSPKSGHDTVSWYQQALGQGPQFIFQYYEEEERQRGNFPDRFSGHQFPNYSSELNVNALLLGDSALYLCASSQLAYEQYFGPGTRLTVT.

This clone showed up just a few times. V gene TRBV11-3 combines with J gene TRBJ2-1; 7 nucleotides line up with TRBD1. This CDR3 comprises 16 residues. Trimming cost V 1 base and J 5 bases; bases outside gene matches: 8. Looked up from germline, CDR1 is SGHNT and CDR2 is YENEEA. This chain's CDR3 is CASSLVHRGRNNEQFF. In DNA, the CDR3 is TGTGCCAGCAGCTTAGTACACAGGGGACGCAACAATGAGCAGTTCTTC.

By share of the sample, this clone is medium-sized. Other DNA sequences in this sample translate to the same CDR3. The chain recombines TRBV18 with TRBJ2-7; D may be TRBD2 (6 bases). V lost 2 bases and J lost 5, with 10 bases in between. CDR3 size: 13 residues. Germline V CDR1 and CDR2: KGHSH, LQKENI. CDR3 in amino acids: CASSPGGTDEQYF. The CDR3 DNA reads TGTGCCAGCTCACCAGGAGGGACCGACGAGCAGTACTTC.

On this clone: The sample has other DNA sequences that encode this CDR3 too. The CDR3 region has the DNA TGTGCCAGCTCACCACCGACAGCAACTAATGAAAAACTGTTTTTT. Amino acids: CASSPPTATNEKLFF. The V gene is TRBV18, the J gene TRBJ1-4; the D gene is possibly TRBD1 (5 bases). Germline CDR1 is KGHSH and CDR2 is LQKENI. The CDR3 has 15 residues. V shed 0 bases and J shed 0 bases, with 5 bases lying between them.

The table lists this clone with a count of one. V gene TRBV4-1 combines with J gene TRBJ1-2; D remains unclear. Trimming shortened V by 5 bases and J by 5 bases, and 6 bases separated the two germline ends. Germline V CDR1 and CDR2: MGHRA, YSYEKL. The length of the CDR3 is 11 residues. The CDR3 DNA reads TGCGCCAGCAGCAGTATGTATGGCTACACCTTC. This codes for CASSSMYGYTF.

The gene calls are TRBV7-9 and TRBJ2-2, with 14 bases fitting TRBD2. This CDR3 is built from 16 residues. Germline CDR1 SEHNR, CDR2 FQNEAQ (reference sequence). With V trimmed by 5 bases and J by 6 bases, 5 bases remained unmatched. The CDR3 DNA reads as TGTGCCAGCAGCCCGAGACTAGCGGGAGGGGCCGGGGAGCTGTTTTTT. Its translation is CASSPRLAGGAGELFF.

This clone was seen more than once but under ten times. An end of the junction does not agree with germline; a read error may underlie this. Additional DNA sequences in this sample encode the identical CDR3. CDR3 DNA: TGCGCCAGCAGCCAAGAATCGGGGAACACTGAAGCTTTCTTT. Amino acids: CASSQESGNTEAFF. J is TRBJ1-1 and V is TRBV7-2; D uncertain. Germline lookup yields CDR1 SGHTA and CDR2 FQGNSA. The CDR3 contains 14 residues.

This chain connects TRBV4-1 to TRBJ2-7; tentatively, D is TRBD1 (5 bases). Between the trimmed V and J ends, which lost 4 bases and 12 bases, there was a span of 16 bases. The CDR3 runs 12 residues. Germline V lookup: CDR1 MGHRA, CDR2 YSYEKL. CDR3 sequence (DNA): TGCGCCAGCAGCCGCCTGGGGCAGCAGCTGTACTTC. Amino acids: CASSRLGQQLYF.

The chain joins TRBV28 to TRBJ2-7; 7 bases are a match to TRBD1. This CDR3 has 15 amino acids. Looked up from germline, CDR1 is MDHEN and CDR2 is SYDVKM. J lost 3 bases, V lost 2 bases, and 7 bases had no gene match. The CDR3 DNA reads as TGTGCCAGCAGTTTAATGGGGGACAGAGACTACGAGCAGTACTTC. It specifies CASSLMGDRDYEQYF.

The gene calls are TRBV27 and TRBJ2-1, with D unresolved. Germline loops: CDR1 MNHEY, CDR2 SMNVEV (reference sequence). The germline V and J ends were trimmed by 2 bases and 3 bases, with 11 bases remaining between them. The length of the CDR3 is 15 residues. CDR3 coding DNA: TGTGCCAGCAGTTTACGATCGGGCCTCTACAATGAGCAGTTCTTC. The encoded protein is CASSLRSGLYNEQFF.

The chain uses TRBV11-2 and TRBJ2-1; D is unresolved. V was clipped by 4 bases and J by 6 bases, with 7 bases between them. The CDR3 runs to 12 residues. Germline V gene data show CDR1 as SGHAT and CDR2 as FQNNGV. Here the CDR3 reads CASSSHPNEQFF. CDR3 coding DNA: TGTGCCAGCAGCTCACACCCCAATGAGCAGTTCTTC.

This chain joins TRBV4-2 and TRBJ2-5; TRBD2 matches at 14 bases. The CDR3 extends over 18 amino acids. Germline CDR1 reads LGHNA; CDR2 reads YNFKEQ. With 0 bases clipped from V and 4 bases from J, the junction kept 7 bases outside the gene matches. CDR3 residues: CASSQDIIGLAGGETQYF. Here the CDR3 DNA reads TGTGCCAGCAGCCAAGACATTATAGGACTAGCGGGAGGAGAGACCCAGTACTTC.

V and J are TRBV10-3 and TRBJ2-7; 9 bases are a match to TRBD1. Trimming at V came to 2 bases and at J to 0 bases, leaving 5 bases not matched to a gene. Germline CDR1 ENHRY, CDR2 SYGVKD. This CDR3 comprises 16 residues. The CDR3: CAISERDRGYSYEQYF. CDR3 DNA sequence: TGTGCCATCAGTGAGAGAGACAGGGGGTACTCCTACGAGCAGTACTTC.

The genes are TRBV7-2 and TRBJ1-1; 7 bases line up with TRBD1. J gave up 0 bases and V 1 base, and 5 bases lay outside the gene matches. The CDR3 has 16 residues. The V gene's germline CDR1 is SGHTA and CDR2 FQGNSA. This CDR3 reads CASSLVSGGMNTEAFF. The CDR3 DNA reads TGTGCCAGCAGCTTAGTATCAGGGGGGATGAACACTGAAGCTTTCTTT.

The rearrangement joins TRBV28 to TRBJ2-7; D unclear. The V and J ends lost 6 bases and 0 bases respectively, with 18 bases between them. Germline assignment: CDR1 MDHEN and CDR2 SYDVKM. The CDR3 contains 16 residues. The CDR3 DNA is TGTGCCAGCAGCCCTGCCGTGTTTGAGAGCTCCTACGAGCAGTACTTC. Its translation is CASSPAVFESSYEQYF.

The V and J genes are TRBV6-4 and TRBJ2-7, with D perhaps assigned TRBD1 or TRBD2 (5 bases each). Germline assignment: CDR1 MRHNA and CDR2 SNTAGT. Trimming left V 3 bases short and J 2 bases short, with 11 bases between. The CDR3 has 14 residues. The CDR3 nucleotides are TGTGCCAGCAGTGAAGGCCCGGGGCCCTACGAGCAGTACTTC. Protein: CASSEGPGPYEQYF.

This clone showed up just a few times. This chain links TRBV4-3 with TRBJ1-2, with TRBD1 as a possible D gene (6 bases). Deletions cut 0 bases from V and 6 bases from J, with 20 bases between. The CDR3 length is 17 residues. The germline CDR1 and CDR2 sequences are LGHNA and YSLEER. The CDR3 region is CASSQDPKARDKDGYTF. In DNA form, the CDR3 reads TGCGCCAGCAGCCAAGATCCCAAAGCCCGGGACAAAGATGGCTACACCTTC.

This clone was seen a few times. Additional DNA sequences in this sample encode the identical CDR3. The V call is TRBV9, the J call TRBJ1-5; D not resolved. This CDR3 spans 15 amino acids. The V and J ends lost 0 bases and 0 bases respectively, with 7 bases between them. CDR1 is SGDLS, CDR2 YYNGEE, per germline. CDR3 nucleotides: TGTGCCAGCAGCGTAGAAGGGAATAGCAATCAGCCCCAGCATTTT. Translated: CASSVEGNSNQPQHF.

This rearrangement joins TRBV18 to TRBJ2-1; TRBD2 matches 9 bases. CDR1 and CDR2 from the germline V gene are KGHSH and LQKENI. CDR3 length: 17 residues. The V segment lost 0 bases and the J segment 5 bases; nucleotides outside the gene matches: 8. CDR3 residues: CASSPPMASGIDNEQFF. The DNA of the CDR3 is TGTGCCAGCTCACCACCGATGGCTAGCGGGATCGACAATGAGCAGTTCTTC.

The rearrangement joins TRBV10-2 to TRBJ2-2, with D possibly TRBD2 on 6 matching bases. The CDR3 runs 13 residues. V lost 3 bases and J 6 bases, leaving 8 bases between the germline ends. Per the germline V gene, CDR1 is WSHSY and CDR2 is SAAADI. CDR3 DNA sequence: TGCGCCAGCAGTGATTCGGGGGCCGGGGAGCTGTTTTTT. Protein: CASSDSGAGELFF.

The J gene is TRBJ2-7, the V gene TRBV4-3, with TRBD2 identical over 7 bases. The CDR3 totals 15 residues. CDR1 LGHNA and CDR2 YSLEER come from the germline V gene. The trim removed 1 base at V and 4 bases at J, leaving 7 bases unmatched. Here the CDR3 DNA reads TGCGCCAGCAGCCAAGTGTTCGCGGGAGAGTACGAGCAGTACTTC. Its protein is CASSQVFAGEYEQYF.

The chain combines TRBV28 with TRBJ2-6; 9 bases map to TRBD2. CDR1 and CDR2 from the germline V gene are MDHEN and SYDVKM. The CDR3 totals 18 residues. The ends lost 2 bases at V and 0 bases at J; junction bases unmatched: 5. The CDR3 sequence: CASSLNSGSISGANVLTF. The DNA for the CDR3 is TGTGCCAGCAGTTTAAATAGCGGGAGTATCTCTGGGGCCAACGTCCTGACTTTC.

This chain uses TRBV19 with TRBJ2-2, with 8 bases matching TRBD2. The CDR3 length is 17 residues. Per germline, CDR1 LNHDA and CDR2 SQIVND (reference sequence). The V gene end was trimmed by 2 bases and the J gene end by 3 bases; junction bases not matched to a gene: 8. CDR3 region: CASSIRLGREDTGELFF. Written as DNA, the CDR3 is TGTGCCAGTAGTATAAGACTAGGGCGGGAGGACACCGGGGAGCTGTTTTTT.

The chain joins TRBV7-3 to TRBJ2-7; 8 nucleotides line up with TRBD2. J gave up 2 bases and V 4 bases, and 22 bases lay outside the gene matches. Germline V gene data show CDR1 as SGHTA and CDR2 as FQGTGA. The CDR3 contains 20 residues. The CDR3 coding sequence is TGTGCCAGCAGCTCGGACCCGGGTTATGGAGCGGGAGTTCCCGCCTACGAGCAGTACTTC. This gives the protein CASSSDPGYGAGVPAYEQYF.

The rearrangement uses TRBV10-3 and TRBJ1-3; the D is unclear. The V end was cut by 2 bases, the J end by 1 base, with 3 bases between. This CDR3 comprises 13 residues. Germline V lookup: CDR1 ENHRY, CDR2 SYGVKD. CDR3 nucleotide sequence: TGTGCCATCAGTGAGGGTTCTGGAAACACCATATATTTT. Protein product: CAISEGSGNTIYF.

The genes are TRBV4-3 and TRBJ1-1; tentatively, D is TRBD1 (6 bases). V lost 0 bases and J lost 6, with 14 bases in between. There are 15 residues in the CDR3. Germline-derived CDR1 and CDR2 are LGHNA and YSLEER. The CDR3 region is CASSQDRRGLAEAFF. The CDR3 bases are TGCGCCAGCAGCCAAGATCGCAGGGGACTCGCTGAAGCTTTCTTT.

The chain is built from TRBV7-3 and TRBJ1-1; 7 bases map to TRBD1. Trimming cost V 6 bases and J 5 bases; bases outside gene matches: 3. The CDR3 runs to 12 residues. Germline lookup yields CDR1 SGHTA and CDR2 FQGTGA. CDR3 in DNA: TGTGCCAGCAGTTCAGGGGGGACTGAAGCTTTCTTT. It specifies CASSSGGTEAFF.

The genes are TRBV27 and TRBJ2-1, with 7 positions matching TRBD2. CDR3 length equals 16 residues. Looked up from germline, CDR1 is MNHEY and CDR2 is SMNVEV (reference sequence). The V gene end was trimmed by 7 bases and the J gene end by 2 bases; junction bases not matched to a gene: 11. CDR3 sequence (DNA): TGTGCCAGCACACCCCTAGCGGCAAACCCCTACAATGAGCAGTTCTTC. Protein: CASTPLAANPYNEQFF.